Listed below are T cell receptor beta chains from one sample, sequenced in a study of cytomegalovirus exposure and HLA in healthy donors. Assay: immunoSEQ multiplex PCR; the TCRdb copy retains only in-frame clones and omits some. Among 95,000 to 100,000 clones, 65% to 75% were seen once, and the ten largest hold less than 2%. The sequenced material came from PBMCs. The receptor set was obtained from a middle-aged woman in good health and CMV-seronegative. Both conserved end residues are part of each CDR3. The order of the fields is J gene, D gene, V gene, clone size, CDR3 DNA, CDR3 protein. A D gene is named only where the DNA matches it firmly. Clone size appears in some rows only: once, few, many, or a class for an expanded clone.

j_gene: TRBJ1-6
d_gene: .
v_gene: TRBV7-9
abundance: .
CDR3nt: TGTGCCAGCAGGGGTGACGGACAGAATTCACCCCTCCACTTT
CDR3aa: CASRGDGQNSPLHF

j_gene: TRBJ2-7
d_gene: .
v_gene: TRBV6-5
abundance: .
CDR3nt: TGTGCCAGCAGTCCATCTAGCTACGAGCAGTACTTC
CDR3aa: CASSPSSYEQYF

j_gene: TRBJ2-4
d_gene: .
v_gene: TRBV7-3
abundance: .
CDR3nt: TGTGCCAGCAGCTTAGCGGGGGCAAACATTCAGTACTTC
CDR3aa: CASSLAGANIQYF

j_gene: TRBJ2-3
d_gene: TRBD2
v_gene: TRBV5-1
abundance: .
CDR3nt: TGCGCCAGCAGCTTGATGACTAGCGGGGCAGCAGATACGCAGTATTTT
CDR3aa: CASSLMTSGAADTQYF

j_gene: TRBJ2-3
d_gene: TRBD2
v_gene: TRBV9
abundance: few
CDR3nt: TGTGCCAGCAGCGCCGCAGGACTAGCGGGCACAGATACGCAGTATTTT
CDR3aa: CASSAAGLAGTDTQYF

j_gene: TRBJ1-1
d_gene: .
v_gene: TRBV7-2
abundance: few
CDR3nt: TGTGCCAGCAGCTTAAGGTTTCAGGGCACTGAAGCTTTCTTT
CDR3aa: CASSLRFQGTEAFF

j_gene: TRBJ1-2
d_gene: TRBD1
v_gene: TRBV27
abundance: once
CDR3nt: TGTGCCAGCAGTTCTCTCCCGACAGGGTACGGGGGCTACACCTTC
CDR3aa: CASSSLPTGYGGYTF

j_gene: TRBJ1-2
d_gene: .
v_gene: TRBV28
abundance: few
CDR3nt: TGTGCCAGCAGTTTAATGGTAGCAGGGGTAACTGGCTACACCTTC
CDR3aa: CASSLMVAGVTGYTF

j_gene: TRBJ1-4
d_gene: TRBD1
v_gene: TRBV7-9
abundance: .
CDR3nt: TGTTCCAGCAGCTTCGGACAGGATAATGAAAAACTGTTTTTT
CDR3aa: CSSSFGQDNEKLFF

j_gene: TRBJ2-3
d_gene: .
v_gene: TRBV9
abundance: .
CDR3nt: TGTGCCAGCAGCCTTACTATATCCGGCACAGATACGCAGTATTTT
CDR3aa: CASSLTISGTDTQYF

j_gene: TRBJ2-6
d_gene: .
v_gene: TRBV6-5
abundance: .
CDR3nt: TGTGCCAGCAGTCCCGGGTCCTCTGGGGCCAACGTCCTGACTTTC
CDR3aa: CASSPGSSGANVLTF

j_gene: TRBJ2-5
d_gene: .
v_gene: TRBV7-3
abundance: .
CDR3nt: TGTGCCAGCAGCTTAGAGCCAGCGGTGGCTGAGACCCAGTACTTC
CDR3aa: CASSLEPAVAETQYF

j_gene: TRBJ2-1
d_gene: TRBD2
v_gene: TRBV7-7
abundance: .
CDR3nt: TGTGCTAGCAGTGATCTAGCGGGAGGTTGGAATGAGCAGTTCTTC
CDR3aa: CASSDLAGGWNEQFF

j_gene: TRBJ2-3
d_gene: TRBD2
v_gene: TRBV11-2
abundance: .
CDR3nt: TGTGCCAGCAGGGCCGGGACTAGCGGAGCAAGGACAGATACGCAGTATTTT
CDR3aa: CASRAGTSGARTDTQYF

j_gene: TRBJ2-7
d_gene: TRBD2
v_gene: TRBV13
abundance: .
CDR3nt: TGTGCCAGCAGCTTGTTAGCGGGGGAAGCTATGTACGAGCAGTACTTC
CDR3aa: CASSLLAGEAMYEQYF

j_gene: TRBJ1-5
d_gene: TRBD1
v_gene: TRBV2
abundance: .
CDR3nt: TGTGCCAGTCAACAGGGGGGGGTGGGCCAGCCCCAGCATTTT
CDR3aa: CASQQGGVGQPQHF

j_gene: TRBJ2-3
d_gene: .
v_gene: TRBV18
abundance: .
CDR3nt: TGTGCCAGCTCACCTCTGGCTAGCGAACGCACAGATACGCAGTATTTT
CDR3aa: CASSPLASERTDTQYF

j_gene: TRBJ2-2
d_gene: .
v_gene: TRBV6-5
abundance: .
CDR3nt: TGTGCCAGCAGGTCACCGAGCACCGGGGAGCTGTTTTTT
CDR3aa: CASRSPSTGELFF

j_gene: TRBJ1-2
d_gene: TRBD1
v_gene: TRBV10-3
abundance: .
CDR3nt: TGTGCCATCCCGAATGGGGACAGGAACCTCTATGGCTACACCTTC
CDR3aa: CAIPNGDRNLYGYTF

j_gene: TRBJ2-7
d_gene: TRBD2
v_gene: TRBV7-2
abundance: .
CDR3nt: TGTGCCAGCAGCAACCCGGGCGGGGGATTCTACGAGCAGTACTTC
CDR3aa: CASSNPGGGFYEQYF

j_gene: TRBJ2-5
d_gene: .
v_gene: TRBV30
abundance: .
CDR3nt: TGTGCCTGGAGCCGACAGAGGCAAGAGACCCAGTACTTC
CDR3aa: CAWSRQRQETQYF

j_gene: TRBJ2-3
d_gene: TRBD2
v_gene: TRBV7-3
abundance: .
CDR3nt: TGTGCCAGCAGCTTATCCGGCGGACTAGTGTTAGATACGCAGTATTTT
CDR3aa: CASSLSGGLVLDTQYF

j_gene: TRBJ2-7
d_gene: TRBD1
v_gene: TRBV6-1
abundance: .
CDR3nt: TGTGCCAGCAGTGCCCGGGACAGCTTTTACGAGCAGTACTTC
CDR3aa: CASSARDSFYEQYF

j_gene: TRBJ2-7
d_gene: .
v_gene: TRBV7-9
abundance: few
CDR3nt: TGTGCCAGCAGCTCGCCACTGTTAAACTACGAGCAGTACTTC
CDR3aa: CASSSPLLNYEQYF

j_gene: TRBJ1-5
d_gene: TRBD1
v_gene: TRBV28
abundance: .
CDR3nt: TGTGCCAGCAGTGCCGGCGTGGGACAGGGCGAGCCCCAGCATTTT
CDR3aa: CASSAGVGQGEPQHF

j_gene: TRBJ2-5
d_gene: TRBD2
v_gene: TRBV27
abundance: .
CDR3nt: TGTGCCAGCAGTTTAGCGGGGGGGCCGTCGGAGACCCAGTACTTC
CDR3aa: CASSLAGGPSETQYF

j_gene: TRBJ1-2
d_gene: .
v_gene: TRBV6-6
abundance: .
CDR3nt: TGTGCCAGCAGTTATCGGGCAGGGGAAAGCTACACCTTC
CDR3aa: CASSYRAGESYTF

j_gene: TRBJ2-3
d_gene: TRBD2
v_gene: TRBV9
abundance: .
CDR3nt: TGTGCCAGCAGCTTGACTAGCGGGGGATACACAGATACGCAGTATTTT
CDR3aa: CASSLTSGGYTDTQYF

j_gene: TRBJ2-7
d_gene: TRBD1
v_gene: TRBV18
abundance: .
CDR3nt: TGTGCCAGCTCACCACCTGTACAGGGGACCCACGAGCAGTACTTC
CDR3aa: CASSPPVQGTHEQYF

j_gene: TRBJ2-1
d_gene: .
v_gene: TRBV28
abundance: .
CDR3nt: TGTGCCAGCAGTACCTCTAGCGCCGCCTACAATGAGCAGTTCTTC
CDR3aa: CASSTSSAAYNEQFF

j_gene: TRBJ2-5
d_gene: .
v_gene: TRBV25-1
abundance: .
CDR3nt: TGTGCCAGCAGATCAGTGACTGGACAAGAGACCCAGTACTTC
CDR3aa: CASRSVTGQETQYF

j_gene: TRBJ2-7
d_gene: .
v_gene: TRBV6-6
abundance: few
CDR3nt: TGTGCCAGCAGTTACTCTGCGGGACAGAGTCCCTACGAGCAGTACTTC
CDR3aa: CASSYSAGQSPYEQYF

j_gene: TRBJ2-2
d_gene: TRBD1
v_gene: TRBV7-3
abundance: .
CDR3nt: TGTGCCAGCAGCGTATTTGGGGGGACAGGGGCCACCGGGGAGCTGTTTTTT
CDR3aa: CASSVFGGTGATGELFF

j_gene: TRBJ2-7
d_gene: .
v_gene: TRBV11-1
abundance: .
CDR3nt: TGTGCCAGCAGCTCGTTACAGGCTTACGAGCAGTACTTC
CDR3aa: CASSSLQAYEQYF

j_gene: TRBJ1-2
d_gene: .
v_gene: TRBV7-9
abundance: .
CDR3nt: TGTGCCAGCAGCTTAGGGGGACAAGGCCATGGCTACACCTTC
CDR3aa: CASSLGGQGHGYTF

j_gene: TRBJ2-3
d_gene: .
v_gene: TRBV7-2
abundance: .
CDR3nt: TGTGCCAGCAGTCAACTGGCAGATACGCAGTATTTT
CDR3aa: CASSQLADTQYF

j_gene: TRBJ2-1
d_gene: .
v_gene: TRBV19
abundance: .
CDR3nt: TGTGCCAGTAGTATAGAGTCTAGATCTGGTGAGCAGTTCTTC
CDR3aa: CASSIESRSGEQFF

j_gene: TRBJ2-1
d_gene: .
v_gene: TRBV21-1
abundance: .
CDR3nt: TGTGCCAGCAGCAAAGAGGGTGCTAGGGGCAAACATTCCTACAATGAGCAGTTCTTC
CDR3aa: CASSKEGARGKHSYNEQFF

j_gene: TRBJ2-7
d_gene: TRBD2
v_gene: TRBV4-2
abundance: few
CDR3nt: TGTGCCAGCAGCCAGGACGGACTAGCGGGAGGGCCCTACGAGCAGTACTTC
CDR3aa: CASSQDGLAGGPYEQYF

j_gene: TRBJ2-1
d_gene: .
v_gene: TRBV19
abundance: few
CDR3nt: TGTGCCAGTAGTATAGCCAGGGATGAGCAGTTCTTC
CDR3aa: CASSIARDEQFF

j_gene: TRBJ2-1
d_gene: .
v_gene: TRBV5-1
abundance: few
CDR3nt: TGCGCCAGCAGCTTGAGAGGGGGTGGTGAGCAGTTCTTC
CDR3aa: CASSLRGGGEQFF

j_gene: TRBJ2-2
d_gene: .
v_gene: TRBV2
abundance: .
CDR3nt: TGTGCCAGCAGCCTGGACTATTCTAACACCGGGGAGCTGTTTTTT
CDR3aa: CASSLDYSNTGELFF